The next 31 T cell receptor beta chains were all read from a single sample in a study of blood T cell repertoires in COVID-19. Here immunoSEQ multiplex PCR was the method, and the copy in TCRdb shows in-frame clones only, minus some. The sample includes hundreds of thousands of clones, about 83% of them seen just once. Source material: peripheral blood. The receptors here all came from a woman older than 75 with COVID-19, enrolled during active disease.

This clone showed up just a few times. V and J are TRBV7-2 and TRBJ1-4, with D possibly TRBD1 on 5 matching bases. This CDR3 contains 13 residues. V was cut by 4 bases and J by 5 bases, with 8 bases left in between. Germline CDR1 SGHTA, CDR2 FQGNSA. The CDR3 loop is CASSSRANEKLFF. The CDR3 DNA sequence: TGTGCCAGCAGCTCCAGGGCAAATGAAAAACTGTTTTTT.

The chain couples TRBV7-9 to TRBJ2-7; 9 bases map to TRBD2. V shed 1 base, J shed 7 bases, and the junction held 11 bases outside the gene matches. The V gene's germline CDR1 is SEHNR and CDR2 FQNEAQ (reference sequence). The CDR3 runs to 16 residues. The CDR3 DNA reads TGTGCCAGCAGCTTAGGGGCTAGCGGGGCGGGAGAAGAGCAGTACGTC. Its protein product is CASSLGASGAGEEQYV.

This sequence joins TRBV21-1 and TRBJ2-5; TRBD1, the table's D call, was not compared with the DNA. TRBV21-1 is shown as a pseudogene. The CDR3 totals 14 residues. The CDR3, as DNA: TGTGCCAGCAGCAAAGCGTCAGTCCAAGAGACCCAGTACTTC. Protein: CASSKASVQETQYF.

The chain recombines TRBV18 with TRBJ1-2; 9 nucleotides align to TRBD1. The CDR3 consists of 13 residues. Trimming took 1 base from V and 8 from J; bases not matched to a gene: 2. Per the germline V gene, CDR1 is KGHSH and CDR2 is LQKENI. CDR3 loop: CASSPQDRGGYTF. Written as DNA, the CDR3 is TGTGCCAGCTCACCACAGGACAGGGGAGGCTACACCTTC.

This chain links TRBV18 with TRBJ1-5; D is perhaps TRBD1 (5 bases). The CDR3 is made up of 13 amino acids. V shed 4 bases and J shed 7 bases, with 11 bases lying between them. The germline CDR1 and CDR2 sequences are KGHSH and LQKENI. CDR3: CASSLGTGQPQHF. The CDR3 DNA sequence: TGTGCCAGCTCACTGGGCACAGGCCAGCCCCAGCATTTT.

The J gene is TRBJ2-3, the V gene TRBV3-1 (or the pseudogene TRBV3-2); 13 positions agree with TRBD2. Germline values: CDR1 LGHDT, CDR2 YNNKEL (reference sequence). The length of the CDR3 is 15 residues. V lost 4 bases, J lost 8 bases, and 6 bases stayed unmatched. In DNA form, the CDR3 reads TGTGCCAGCAGCCGCGGACTAGCGGGGGAGGGTACGCAGTATTTT. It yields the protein CASSRGLAGEGTQYF.

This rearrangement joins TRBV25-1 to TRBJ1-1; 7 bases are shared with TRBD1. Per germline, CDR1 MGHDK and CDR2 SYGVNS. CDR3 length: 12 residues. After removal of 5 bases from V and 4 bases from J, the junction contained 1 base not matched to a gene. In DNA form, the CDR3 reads TGTGCCAGCAGTCCAGGGGGCACTGAAGCTTTCTTT. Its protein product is CASSPGGTEAFF. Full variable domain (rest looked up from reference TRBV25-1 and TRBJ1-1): EADIYQTPRYLVIGTGKKITLECSQTMGHDKMYWYQQDPGMELHLIHYSYGVNSTEKGDLSSESTVSRIRTEHFPLTLESARPSHTSQYLCASSPGGTEAFFGQGTRLTVV.

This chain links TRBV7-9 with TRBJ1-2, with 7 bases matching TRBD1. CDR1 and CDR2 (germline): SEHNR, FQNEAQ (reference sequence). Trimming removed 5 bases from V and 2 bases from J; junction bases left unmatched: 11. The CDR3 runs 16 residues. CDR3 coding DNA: TGTGCCAGCAGCCCCCCGGGCAGGGGGGCGAACTATGGCTACACCTTC. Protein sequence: CASSPPGRGANYGYTF.

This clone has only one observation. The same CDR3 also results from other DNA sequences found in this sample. The CDR3 sequence: CASSQGGAGDTQYF. The CDR3 nucleotides read TGTGCCAGCAGCCAAGGCGGGGCCGGAGATACGCAGTATTTT. The chain couples TRBV3-1 (or the pseudogene TRBV3-2) to TRBJ2-3; perhaps TRBD2 as D (6 bases). V was pared by 1 base and J by 5 bases, with 10 bases between. This CDR3 is 14 amino acids long. CDR1 is LGHDT, CDR2 YNNKEL, per germline (reference sequence).

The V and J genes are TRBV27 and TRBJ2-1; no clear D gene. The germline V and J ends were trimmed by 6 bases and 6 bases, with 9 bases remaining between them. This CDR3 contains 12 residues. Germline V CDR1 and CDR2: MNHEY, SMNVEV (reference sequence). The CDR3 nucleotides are TGTGCCAGCAGCCCCCCGGGCAATGAGCAGTTCTTC. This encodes CASSPPGNEQFF.

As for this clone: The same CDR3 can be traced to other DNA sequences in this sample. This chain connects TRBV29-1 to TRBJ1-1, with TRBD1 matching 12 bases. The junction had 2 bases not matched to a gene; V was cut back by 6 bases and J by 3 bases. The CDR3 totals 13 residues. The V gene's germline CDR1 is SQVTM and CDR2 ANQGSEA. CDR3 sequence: CSVGTGGYTEAFF. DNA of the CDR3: TGCAGCGTCGGGACAGGGGGCTACACTGAAGCTTTCTTT.

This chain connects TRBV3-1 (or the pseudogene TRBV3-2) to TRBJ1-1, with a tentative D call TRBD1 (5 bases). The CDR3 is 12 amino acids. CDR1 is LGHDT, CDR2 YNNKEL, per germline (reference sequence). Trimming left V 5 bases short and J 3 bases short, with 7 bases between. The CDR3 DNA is TGTGCCAGCAGCTCAGGGCACACTGAAGCTTTCTTT. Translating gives CASSSGHTEAFF.

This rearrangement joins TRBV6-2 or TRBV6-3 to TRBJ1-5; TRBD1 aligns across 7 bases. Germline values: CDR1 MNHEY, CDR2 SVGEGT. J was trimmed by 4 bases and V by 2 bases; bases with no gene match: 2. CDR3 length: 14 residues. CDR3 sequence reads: CASSYLTGNQPQHF. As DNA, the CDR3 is TGTGCCAGCAGTTACCTGACAGGGAATCAGCCCCAGCATTTT.

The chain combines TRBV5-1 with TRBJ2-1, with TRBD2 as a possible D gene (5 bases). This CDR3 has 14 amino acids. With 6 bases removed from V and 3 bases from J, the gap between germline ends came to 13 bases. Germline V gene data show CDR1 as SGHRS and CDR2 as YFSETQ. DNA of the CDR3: TGCGCCAGCAAGGACGGGGTCATCTACAATGAGCAGTTCTTC. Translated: CASKDGVIYNEQFF.

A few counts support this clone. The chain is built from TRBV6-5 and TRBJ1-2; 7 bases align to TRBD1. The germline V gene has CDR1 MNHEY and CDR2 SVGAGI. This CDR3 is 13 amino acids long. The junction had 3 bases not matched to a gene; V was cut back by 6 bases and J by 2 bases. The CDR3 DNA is TGTGCCAGCAGCAGGGACAGCAACTATGGCTACACCTTC. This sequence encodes CASSRDSNYGYTF.

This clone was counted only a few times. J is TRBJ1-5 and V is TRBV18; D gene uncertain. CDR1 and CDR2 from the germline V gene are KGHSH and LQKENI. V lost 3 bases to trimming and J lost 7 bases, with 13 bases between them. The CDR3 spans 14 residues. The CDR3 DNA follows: TGTGCCAGCTCACCGGGAGTTGTTGGCCAGCCCCAGCATTTT. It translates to CASSPGVVGQPQHF.

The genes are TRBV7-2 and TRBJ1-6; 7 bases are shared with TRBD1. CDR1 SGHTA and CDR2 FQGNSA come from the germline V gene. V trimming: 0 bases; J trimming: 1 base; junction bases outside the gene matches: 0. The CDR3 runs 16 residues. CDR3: CASSLARGSYNSPLHF. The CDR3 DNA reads TGTGCCAGCAGCTTAGCCAGGGGGTCCTATAATTCACCCCTCCACTTT.

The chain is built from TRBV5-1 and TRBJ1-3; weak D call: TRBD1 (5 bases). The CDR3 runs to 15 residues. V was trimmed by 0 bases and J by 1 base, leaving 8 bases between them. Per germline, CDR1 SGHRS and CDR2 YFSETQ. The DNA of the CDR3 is TGCGCCAGCAGCTTGGGCGGGGGATCTGGAAACACCATATATTTT. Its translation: CASSLGGGSGNTIYF. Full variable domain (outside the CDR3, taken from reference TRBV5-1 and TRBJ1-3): KAGVTQTPRYLIKTRGQQVTLSCSPISGHRSVSWYQQTPGQGLQFLFEYFSETQRNKGNFPGRFSGRQFSNSRSEMNVSTLELGDSALYLCASSLGGGSGNTIYFGEGSWLTVV.

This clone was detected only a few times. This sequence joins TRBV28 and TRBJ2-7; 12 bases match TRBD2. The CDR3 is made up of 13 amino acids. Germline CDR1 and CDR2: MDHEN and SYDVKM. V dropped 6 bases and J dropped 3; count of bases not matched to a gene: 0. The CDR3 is CASRTSGGYEQYF. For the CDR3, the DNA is TGTGCCAGCAGGACTAGCGGGGGCTACGAGCAGTACTTC.

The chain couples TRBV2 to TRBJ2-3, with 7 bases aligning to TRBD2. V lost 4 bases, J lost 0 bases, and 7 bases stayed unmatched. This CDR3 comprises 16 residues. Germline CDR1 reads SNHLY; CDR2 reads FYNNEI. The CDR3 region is CASSGTRVPSTDTQYF. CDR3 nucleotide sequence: TGTGCCAGCAGTGGGACTAGAGTGCCAAGCACAGATACGCAGTATTTT.

CDR3 sequence: CATRQGGSYEQYV. CDR3 DNA sequence: TGTGCCACCCGACAGGGGGGAAGCTACGAGCAGTACGTC. V gene TRBV10-3 combines with J gene TRBJ2-7, with 9 bases matching TRBD1. V shed 10 bases, J shed 3 bases, and the junction held 7 bases outside the gene matches. The CDR3 runs 13 residues. Germline CDR1 is ENHRY and CDR2 is SYGVKD.

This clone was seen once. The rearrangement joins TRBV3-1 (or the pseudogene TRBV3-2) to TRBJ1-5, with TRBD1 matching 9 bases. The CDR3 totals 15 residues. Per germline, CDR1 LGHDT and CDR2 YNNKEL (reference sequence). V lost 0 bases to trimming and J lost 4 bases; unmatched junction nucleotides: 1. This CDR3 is CASSQEGTGNQPQHF. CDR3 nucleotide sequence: TGTGCCAGCAGCCAAGAAGGGACAGGGAATCAGCCCCAGCATTTT.

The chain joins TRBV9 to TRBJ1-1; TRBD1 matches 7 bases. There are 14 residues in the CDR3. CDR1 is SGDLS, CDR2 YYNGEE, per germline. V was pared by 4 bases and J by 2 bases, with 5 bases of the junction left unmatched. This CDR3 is CASSPRTGNTEAFF. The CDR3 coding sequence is TGTGCCAGCAGCCCTCGGACAGGCAACACTGAAGCTTTCTTT.

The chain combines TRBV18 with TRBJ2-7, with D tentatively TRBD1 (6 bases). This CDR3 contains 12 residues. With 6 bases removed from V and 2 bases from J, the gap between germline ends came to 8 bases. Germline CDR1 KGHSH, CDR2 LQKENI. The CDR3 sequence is CASSRDTYEQYV. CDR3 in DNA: TGTGCCAGCTCCCGGGACACCTACGAGCAGTACGTC.

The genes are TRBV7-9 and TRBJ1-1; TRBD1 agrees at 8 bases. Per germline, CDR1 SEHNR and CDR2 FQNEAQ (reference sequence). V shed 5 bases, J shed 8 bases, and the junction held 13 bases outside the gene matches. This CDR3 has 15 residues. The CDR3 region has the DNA TGTGCCAGCAGCCCCTTCCGGCAGGGGGCATCGGAAGCTTTCTTT. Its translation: CASSPFRQGASEAFF. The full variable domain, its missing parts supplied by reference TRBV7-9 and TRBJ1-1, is DTGVSQNPRHKITKRGQNVTFRCDPISEHNRLYWYRQTLGQGPEFLTYFQNEAQLEKSRLLSDRFSAERPKGSFSTLEIQRTEQGDSAMYLCASSPFRQGASEAFFGQGTRLTVV.

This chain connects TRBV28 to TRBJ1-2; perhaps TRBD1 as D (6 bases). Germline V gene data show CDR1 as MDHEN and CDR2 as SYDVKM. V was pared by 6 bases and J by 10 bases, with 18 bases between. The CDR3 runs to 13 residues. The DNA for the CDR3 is TGTGCCAGCAGCCCTAGGACAGTTTACGTCTACACCTTC. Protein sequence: CASSPRTVYVYTF.

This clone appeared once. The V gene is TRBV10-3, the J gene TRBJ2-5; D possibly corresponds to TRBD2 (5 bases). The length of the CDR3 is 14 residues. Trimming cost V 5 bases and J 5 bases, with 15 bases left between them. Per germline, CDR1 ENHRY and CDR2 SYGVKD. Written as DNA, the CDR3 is TGTGCCATCAGTATTGGCGGGTCCGGCGAGACCCAGTACTTC. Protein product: CAISIGGSGETQYF.

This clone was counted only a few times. CDR3 sequence reads: CASSFTGAHEAFF. CDR3 DNA: TGTGCCAGCAGCTTTACAGGGGCGCATGAGGCTTTCTTT. The chain employs TRBV11-2 and TRBJ1-1, with 7 nucleotides matching TRBD1. The germline V gene has CDR1 SGHAT and CDR2 FQNNGV. The CDR3 has 13 residues. V shed 3 bases, J shed 11 bases, and the junction held 9 bases outside the gene matches.

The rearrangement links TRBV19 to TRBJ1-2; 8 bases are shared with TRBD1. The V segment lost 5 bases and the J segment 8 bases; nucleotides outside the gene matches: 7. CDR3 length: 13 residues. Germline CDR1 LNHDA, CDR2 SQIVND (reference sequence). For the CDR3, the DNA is TGTGCCAGTAGTGTCCGACAGGGGACCGGCTACACCTTC. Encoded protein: CASSVRQGTGYTF.

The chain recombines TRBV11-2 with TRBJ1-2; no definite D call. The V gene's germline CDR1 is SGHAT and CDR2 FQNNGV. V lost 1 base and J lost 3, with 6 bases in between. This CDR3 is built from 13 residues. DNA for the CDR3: TGTGCCAGCAGCTTAGGCGGGGACTATGGCTACACCTTC. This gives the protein CASSLGGDYGYTF. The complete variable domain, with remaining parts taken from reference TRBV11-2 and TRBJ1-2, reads EAGVAQSPRYKIIEKRQSVAFWCNPISGHATLYWYQQILGQGPKLLIQFQNNGVVDDSQLPKDRFSAERLKGVDSTLKIQPAKLEDSAVYLCASSLGGDYGYTFGSGTRLTVV.

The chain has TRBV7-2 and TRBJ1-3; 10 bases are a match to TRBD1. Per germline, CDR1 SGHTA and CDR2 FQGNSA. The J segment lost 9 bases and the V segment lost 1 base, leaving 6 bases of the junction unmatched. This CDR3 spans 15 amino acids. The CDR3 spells CASSLVTGGSGTIYF. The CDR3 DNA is TGTGCCAGCAGCTTAGTGACAGGGGGCTCGGGCACCATATATTTT.